This paragraph reports one T cell receptor beta chain. Its antigen remains unidentified. Reprocessing the 5' RACE reads, TCRdb reports a single entry for every CDR3 protein and omits DNA. This sample lists 140,000 to 150,000 distinct CDR3 sequences; its ten largest clones have 9.5% to 15%. The data are from a study of T cells expressing NK-cell markers. Study overall: Out of eight donors sequenced, seven tested HCMV-seropositive and the remaining one seronegative.

The study, taken as a whole, reports: NKG2C+ dominant clonotypes from roughly 6 donors made up about 1.0-8% of CD8+ T cells. Nothing established the HCMV specificity of expanded NKG2C+ T cell clones.

Per the germline V gene, CDR1 is SGHTA and CDR2 is FQGNSA. The CDR3 is made up of 15 amino acids. The J gene is TRBJ2-1, the V gene TRBV7-2. The sequence derives from a young man in good health. Sequenced: blood T cells: a sorted CD56 or NKG2C T cell subset, CD4+ or CD8+ T cells, or bulk PBMC T cells (not recorded which). The CDR3 spells CASSIEVSSYNEQFF.